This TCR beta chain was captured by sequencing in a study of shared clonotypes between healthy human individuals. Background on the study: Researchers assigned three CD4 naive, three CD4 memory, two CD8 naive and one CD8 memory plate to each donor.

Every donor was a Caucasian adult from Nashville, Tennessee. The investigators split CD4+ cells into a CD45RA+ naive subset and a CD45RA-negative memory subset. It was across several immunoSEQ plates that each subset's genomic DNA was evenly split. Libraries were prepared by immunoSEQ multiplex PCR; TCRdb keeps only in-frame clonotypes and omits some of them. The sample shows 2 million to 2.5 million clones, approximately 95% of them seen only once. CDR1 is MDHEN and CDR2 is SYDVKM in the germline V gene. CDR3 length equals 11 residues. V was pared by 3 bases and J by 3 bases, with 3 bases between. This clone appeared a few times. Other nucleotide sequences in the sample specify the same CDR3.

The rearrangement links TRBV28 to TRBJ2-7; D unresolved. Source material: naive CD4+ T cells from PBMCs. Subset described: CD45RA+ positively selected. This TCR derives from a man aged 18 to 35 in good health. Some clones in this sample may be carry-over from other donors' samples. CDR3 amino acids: CASSFNYEQYF. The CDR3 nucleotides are TGTGCCAGCAGTTTTAACTACGAGCAGTACTTC.